The 15 T cell receptor beta chains given below trace back to one sample, sequenced in a study of shared clonotypes between healthy human individuals. The protocol was immunoSEQ multiplex PCR, while the TCRdb copy is restricted to in-frame clones and leaves out a portion. In the table there are roughly 760,000 clones, around 67% of which are singletons. The sample consisted of memory CD4+ T cells sorted from blood. Noted subset: CD45RA-negative fraction. These receptors all stem from a woman under 40 in good health.

V is TRBV13 and J is TRBJ2-7; 7 bases match TRBD1. The CDR3 spans 16 residues. Trimming took 0 bases from V and 0 from J; bases not matched to a gene: 5. CDR1 and CDR2 from the germline V gene are PRHDT and FYEKMQ (reference sequence). The CDR3 sequence: CASSLGGRGTSYEQYF. CDR3 nucleotides: TGTGCCAGCAGCTTAGGCGGCAGGGGGACCTCCTACGAGCAGTACTTC.

This chain connects TRBV19 to TRBJ1-2; 7 nucleotides align to TRBD1. V dropped 7 bases and J dropped 8; count of bases not matched to a gene: 10. This CDR3 is 13 amino acids long. Germline CDR1 is LNHDA and CDR2 is SQIVND (reference sequence). The CDR3 sequence: CASTPRQGAGYTF. The DNA for the CDR3 is TGTGCCAGTACTCCCAGACAGGGCGCCGGCTACACCTTC.

The rearrangement joins TRBV7-3 to TRBJ2-7; D possibly corresponds to TRBD1 (5 bases). V was cut by 2 bases and J by 0 bases, with 14 bases left in between. The CDR3 is 16 amino acids. From germline, CDR1 is SGHTA and CDR2 FQGTGA. The CDR3 here is CASSLWGPRSSYEQYF. DNA of the CDR3: TGTGCCAGCAGCTTATGGGGCCCACGCAGCTCCTACGAGCAGTACTTC.

The rearrangement uses TRBV4-1 and TRBJ2-5, with 9 bases fitting TRBD2. CDR1 is MGHRA and CDR2 is YSYEKL in the germline V gene. This CDR3 comprises 17 residues. The trim removed 1 base at V and 5 bases at J, leaving 11 bases unmatched. As DNA, the CDR3 is TGCGCCAGCAGCCAAGGTTATAGCGGGAGTGCTGGGGAGACCCAGTACTTC. Amino acids: CASSQGYSGSAGETQYF.

The chain recombines TRBV7-6 with TRBJ2-5; D is ambiguous. CDR1 and CDR2 (germline): SGHVS, FNYEAQ. Trimming took 5 bases from V and 6 from J, leaving 13 bases between them. This CDR3 region has 13 residues. The CDR3 region is CASSPLASQTQYF. CDR3 coding DNA: TGTGCCAGCAGCCCCTTAGCAAGTCAGACCCAGTACTTC.

The chain combines TRBV7-9 with TRBJ1-3, with a tentative D call TRBD1 (5 bases). The germline gives CDR1 SEHNR, CDR2 FQNEAQ (reference sequence). V dropped 4 bases and J dropped 5 bases, with 12 bases sitting between them. The CDR3 runs 14 residues. The chain's CDR3 is CASSSRDLRNTIYF. DNA of the CDR3: TGTGCCAGCAGCTCCAGGGATTTAAGAAACACCATATATTTT.

The chain combines TRBV6-1 with TRBJ2-5, with D perhaps TRBD1 (6 bases). CDR3 length equals 15 residues. The germline gives CDR1 MNHNS, CDR2 SASEGT. Trimming left V 2 bases short and J 6 bases short, with 16 bases between. The DNA for the CDR3 is TGTGCCAGCAGTGAAAGGGGGTCGGGTGGCAAGACCCAGTACTTC. Protein sequence: CASSERGSGGKTQYF.

The V and J genes are TRBV20-1 and TRBJ2-3; D not resolved. Germline loops: CDR1 DFQATT, CDR2 SNEGSKA (reference sequence). The length of the CDR3 is 11 residues. Trimming left V 2 bases short and J 5 bases short, with 5 bases between. The CDR3 sequence is CSARKIDTQYF. DNA for the CDR3: TGCAGTGCTAGAAAGATAGATACGCAGTATTTT.

The chain recombines TRBV7-9 with TRBJ2-7, with 9 nucleotides matching TRBD2. The V gene's germline CDR1 is SEHNR and CDR2 FQNEAQ (reference sequence). Trimming removed 4 bases from V and 5 bases from J; junction bases left unmatched: 15. This CDR3 spans 17 amino acids. The CDR3 protein is CASSYSLVIAGDHEQYF. DNA for the CDR3: TGTGCCAGCAGCTATAGCCTCGTGATAGCGGGAGACCACGAGCAGTACTTC.

The J gene is TRBJ1-1, the V gene TRBV9; TRBD1 aligns across 7 bases. V shed 0 bases and J 0 bases; nucleotides not matched to a gene: 17. This CDR3 comprises 20 residues. The germline V gene encodes CDR1 SGDLS and CDR2 YYNGEE. The CDR3 spells CASSVGPRDSGINMNTEAFF. The CDR3 DNA follows: TGTGCCAGCAGCGTAGGCCCTCGGGACAGCGGGATCAACATGAACACTGAAGCTTTCTTT.

A note on this clone: The sample contains more than one DNA sequence encoding this CDR3. The chain employs TRBV11-2 and TRBJ2-3; D gene unclear. CDR1 SGHAT and CDR2 FQNNGV come from the germline V gene. The germline V and J ends were trimmed by 1 base and 0 bases, with 11 bases remaining between them. The CDR3 runs 16 residues. The CDR3 DNA follows: TGTGCCAGCAGCTTAGGGGCCGACTCTAGCACAGATACGCAGTATTTT. It specifies CASSLGADSSTDTQYF. The entire variable domain, with the rest obtained from reference TRBV11-2 and TRBJ2-3, is as follows: EAGVAQSPRYKIIEKRQSVAFWCNPISGHATLYWYQQILGQGPKLLIQFQNNGVVDDSQLPKDRFSAERLKGVDSTLKIQPAKLEDSAVYLCASSLGADSSTDTQYFGPGTRLTVL.

This clone was recorded a few times. The V call is TRBV19, the J call TRBJ2-5, with D maybe TRBD1 (7 bases). From germline, CDR1 is LNHDA and CDR2 SQIVND (reference sequence). This CDR3 is 16 amino acids long. V shed 3 bases and J shed 3 bases, with 17 bases lying between them. CDR3 bases: TGTGCCAGTAGTATCGGAGGGGGGACAGCCGAAGAGACCCAGTACTTC. Its protein product is CASSIGGGTAEETQYF. Variable domain in full (rest from reference TRBV19 and TRBJ2-5): DGGITQSPKYLFRKEGQNVTLSCEQNLNHDAMYWYRQDPGQGLRLIYYSQIVNDFQKGDIAEGYSVSREKKESFPLTVTSAQKNPTAFYLCASSIGGGTAEETQYFGPGTRLLVL.

This chain connects TRBV7-2 to TRBJ2-7; perhaps TRBD2 as D (6 bases). In germline, CDR1 is SGHTA, CDR2 FQGNSA. V lost 4 bases to trimming and J lost 4 bases, with 8 bases between them. CDR3 length equals 12 residues. CDR3 protein: CASSWGGYEQYF. The CDR3 DNA is TGTGCCAGCAGCTGGGGAGGTTACGAGCAGTACTTC.

V gene TRBV5-1 combines with J gene TRBJ2-1, with unresolved D. Per germline, CDR1 SGHRS and CDR2 YFSETQ. CDR3 size: 13 residues. V dropped 0 bases and J dropped 8 bases, with 9 bases sitting between them. The CDR3 is CASSLVVGHEQFF. The CDR3 DNA reads as TGCGCCAGCAGCTTGGTCGTCGGTCATGAGCAGTTCTTC.

The gene calls are TRBV11-2 and TRBJ1-5, with D perhaps TRBD1 (6 bases). The germline V gene encodes CDR1 SGHAT and CDR2 FQNNGV. CDR3 size: 15 residues. Between the trimmed V and J ends, which lost 5 bases and 5 bases, there was a span of 16 bases. Written as DNA, the CDR3 is TGTGCCAGCAGCCCTGTCGGGGGGGCCGATCAGCCCCAGCATTTT. Translating it yields CASSPVGGADQPQHF.